The 12 T cell receptor beta chains listed next were all sequenced from one sample in a study of tumor-infiltrating lymphocytes in primary liver carcinoma. Starting from 500 ng of total RNA, TCR beta cDNA was produced with a primer in the constant region. Libraries of TCR beta came from three nested multiplex PCR rounds with slightly modified ARM-PCR. The first two PCR rounds used TRBV1-TRBV30 forward primers with a C-beta reverse primer, around 10 cycles each. TCRdb itself ran the multiplex PCR reads through MiXCR, one entry per CDR3 protein. Of 150,000 to 200,000 distinct CDR3 sequences listed, 70% to 90% are singletons. Unsorted bulk tissue of about 19-33 mg yielded co-extracted RNA and DNA. The sequencing input was tumor tissue from primary liver carcinoma. The origin of the receptors is a man in his forties with primary liver carcinoma and hepatitis B virus infection.

As for this clonotype: One end of the junction is discordant with germline, which a read error may explain. V usage is TRBV28 and J usage is TRBJ2-3; D is uncertain. Germline CDR1 and CDR2: MDHEN and SYDVKM. This CDR3 is 17 amino acids long. CDR3 sequence: CACSLTTVGIRRDTQYF. Here the CDR3 DNA reads TGTGCCTGCAGTTTAACGACCGTGGGTATTAGAAGAGATACGCAGTATTTT.

This clonotype occurred a few times. This may stem from a read error, because a much larger clone lies one nucleotide away. The rearrangement uses TRBV4-3 and TRBJ2-7, with no clear D. The CDR3 runs to 15 residues. Germline CDR1 is LGHNA and CDR2 is YSLEER. The CDR3: CTSSQEQFSSYEQYF. CDR3 DNA: TGCACCAGCAGCCAGGAACAGTTTTCTTCCTACGAGCAGTACTTC.

The rearrangement links TRBV14 to TRBJ2-6; D call uncertain. This CDR3 region has 13 residues. Germline lookup yields CDR1 SGHDN and CDR2 FVKESK. With 6 bases removed from V and 9 bases from J, the gap between germline ends came to 12 bases. The CDR3 loop reads CASSQSRVNVLTF. Here the CDR3 DNA reads TGTGCCAGCAGTCAGAGTAGAGTCAACGTCCTGACTTTC.

This clonotype appeared once. It may be a read error: a sequence one base away is much more abundant. V and J are TRBV5-1 and TRBJ1-4; no firm D call. CDR1 and CDR2 (germline): SGHRS, YFSETQ. The CDR3 sequence is 15 residues long. Written as DNA, the CDR3 is TGCGTCAGCAGCTTGGATGGTGGTCGAGCGGTAGGGCTGTTTTTT. Amino acid sequence: CVSSLDGGRAVGLFF.

CDR3 in amino acids: CDSSPRPSLGEQFF. In nucleotides, the CDR3 is TGTGATAGCAGCCCTCGGCCCAGCCTTGGTGAGCAGTTCTTC. This chain joins TRBV6-5 and TRBJ2-1; no firm D call. The CDR3 sequence is 14 residues long. Germline values: CDR1 MNHEY, CDR2 SVGAGI.

This chain links TRBV6-2 or TRBV6-3 with TRBJ2-7; no firm D call. V lost 10 bases and J lost 4, with 17 bases in between. CDR1 is MNHEY, CDR2 SVGEGT, per germline. CDR3 length: 13 amino acids. CDR3 protein: CANIYEVPYEQYF. The CDR3 DNA reads as TGTGCCAACATCTACGAGGTACCATACGAGCAGTACTTC.

Worth noting for this clonotype: The junction shows a germline mismatch at one end, possibly a read error. The J gene is TRBJ2-2, the V gene TRBV29-1; D may be TRBD2 (6 bases). Germline CDR1 SQVTM, CDR2 ANQGSEA. This CDR3 contains 15 residues. CDR3 region: CCVERLGGSTGELFF. In DNA, the CDR3 is TGCTGCGTTGAACGGCTGGGGGGAAGTACCGGGGAGCTCTTTTTT.

Comment on this clonotype: Given the absence of the conserved phenylalanine or tryptophan at the CDR3 end, a read error is likely. The CDR3 DNA reads as TGTGCCAGCATAGTATCCGGGACAGGGTCTGACGGCTACACCTTA. This encodes CASIVSGTGSDGYTL. This chain uses TRBV6-1 with TRBJ1-2; TRBD1 agrees at 9 bases. With 7 bases clipped from V and 8 bases from J, the junction kept 14 bases outside the gene matches. The length of the CDR3 is 15 residues. Germline V CDR1 and CDR2: MNHNS, SASEGT.

Notes on this clonotype: A read error is likely, as this CDR3 ends without the conserved phenylalanine or tryptophan. The chain recombines TRBV29-1 with TRBJ1-1, with TRBD1 as a possible D gene (5 bases). Germline CDR1 SQVTM, CDR2 ANQGSEA. Deletions cut 2 bases from V and 0 bases from J, with 7 bases between. This CDR3 is 13 amino acids long. The CDR3 region is CSVETGMNTEAFY. As DNA, the CDR3 is TGCAGCGTTGAAACAGGCATGAACACTGAAGCTTTCTAT.

In the case of this clonotype: One end of the junction is discordant with germline, which a read error may explain. This chain joins TRBV12-3 or TRBV12-4 and TRBJ2-2; D is possibly TRBD2 (5 bases). The CDR3 loop spans 15 amino acids. CDR3 region: CASSARSSTDGELFF. As DNA, the CDR3 is TGTGCCAGCTCAGCGAGGAGTAGCACTGACGGGGAGTTGTTTTTT.

The chain couples TRBV6-1 to TRBJ1-1; D gene unclear. This CDR3 is built from 13 residues. The V end was cut by 4 bases, the J end by 5 bases, with 11 bases between. Germline assignment: CDR1 MNHNS and CDR2 SASEGT. CDR3 region: CASSAQRSTEAFF. DNA for the CDR3: TGTGCCAGCAGTGCACAGCGTAGTACTGAAGCTTTCTTT.

For this clonotype: At one end the junction does not follow the germline gene, possibly because of a read error. The rearrangement joins TRBV6-1 to TRBJ1-5; a possible D gene is TRBD1 (5 bases). The CDR3 runs to 15 residues. CDR1 is MNHNS, CDR2 SASEGT, per germline. As DNA, the CDR3 is TGTGCCAGCAGTGATGCGGGACGGGGGAATCAGTCCCAGCATTTT. As protein: CASSDAGRGNQSQHF.